A single TCR beta chain is shown here with its context. This entry is derived from a study of cytomegalovirus exposure and HLA in healthy donors. Per the germline V gene, CDR1 is MDHEN and CDR2 is SYDVKM. After removal of 6 bases from V and 7 bases from J, the junction contained 6 bases not matched to a gene. The CDR3 covers 13 residues. The PCR was carried out with 60 Vbeta primers and 13 Jbeta primers. Only in-frame clones appear in the TCRdb table, and some are missing; sequencing was by immunoSEQ multiplex PCR. The sample holds roughly 140,000 clones, around 80% seen once. This clonotype originated in a man aged 25 to 40 in good health and CMV-seropositive. Sequencing was carried out using PBMCs. V usage is TRBV28 and J usage is TRBJ1-2; 9 nucleotides line up with TRBD1. The CDR3 sequence: CASSLQGAVGYTF. DNA for the CDR3: TGTGCCAGCAGCCTACAGGGGGCGGTTGGCTACACCTTC.